The 5 T cell receptor beta chains below all came from one sample that was sequenced in a study of T cell changes during pregnancy in multiple sclerosis. Clones were read by immunoSEQ multiplex PCR, and TCRdb kept only the in-frame ones, dropping some. The sample has roughly 37,000 clones, roughly 91% seen once. The sequenced sample was CD4+ T cells from peripheral blood mononuclear cells, obtained in the second trimester of pregnancy. The receptors shown here come from a female donor in good health, enrolled as a control in a pregnancy study.

V gene TRBV7-8 combines with J gene TRBJ2-3, with 9 positions matching TRBD2. The germline V gene encodes CDR1 SGHVS and CDR2 FQNEAQ. The CDR3 spans 15 residues. The ends lost 2 bases at V and 7 bases at J; junction bases unmatched: 7. This chain's CDR3 is CASSLTSGLGNTQYF. CDR3 sequence (DNA): TGTGCCAGCAGCTTAACTAGCGGGCTCGGAAATACGCAGTATTTT. The full variable domain, in which reference TRBV7-8 and TRBJ2-3 provide the parts outside the CDR3, is GAGVSQSPRYKVAKRGQDVALRCDPISGHVSLFWYQQALGQGPEFLTYFQNEAQLDKSGLPSDRFFAERPEGSVSTLKIQRTQQEDSAVYLCASSLTSGLGNTQYFGPGTRLTVL.

This sequence joins TRBV27 and TRBJ2-1; D might be TRBD1 (6 bases). The CDR3 totals 18 residues. The V gene lost 3 bases and the J gene lost 4 bases, with 22 bases spanning the gap. The germline V gene has CDR1 MNHEY and CDR2 SMNVEV (reference sequence). The CDR3 reads CASSFQGSGRGSYNEQFF. The CDR3 coding sequence is TGTGCCAGCAGTTTTCAGGGGTCGGGTCGGGGAAGTTACAATGAGCAGTTCTTC.

The chain links TRBV21-1 to TRBJ2-7; TRBD2, the table's D call, lacks a check against the DNA. TRBV21-1 is tagged as a pseudogene. The CDR3 is 12 amino acids. The CDR3 sequence: CASRSEQREQYF. CDR3 DNA: TGTGCCAGCAGGAGTGAGCAGCGCGAGCAGTACTTC.

This chain joins TRBV5-1 and TRBJ2-2; D is possibly TRBD1 (5 bases). The V gene lost 4 bases and the J gene lost 4 bases, with 11 bases spanning the gap. The CDR3 extends over 14 amino acids. Germline V gene sequence: CDR1 SGHRS, CDR2 YFSETQ. The CDR3 DNA sequence: TGCGCCAGCAGCACCGGACAACCCACCGGGGAGCTGTTTTTT. Amino acids: CASSTGQPTGELFF.

The chain is built from TRBV5-1 and TRBJ2-7; 7 bases align to TRBD2. With 3 bases clipped from V and 2 bases from J, the junction kept 5 bases outside the gene matches. Germline values: CDR1 SGHRS, CDR2 YFSETQ. This CDR3 has 14 residues. CDR3 nucleotide sequence: TGCGCCAGCAGCTACGGACTAGATGCCTACGAGCAGTACTTC. Protein product: CASSYGLDAYEQYF.